This T cell receptor (beta chain) emerged from a study of sequential checkpoint blockade in melanoma. At the level of the study: Arm A got nivolumab then ipilimumab; arm B the reverse, 1:1.

This CDR3 spans 15 amino acids. From germline, CDR1 is SGDLS and CDR2 YYNGEE. Trimming shortened V by 2 bases and J by 7 bases, and 15 bases separated the two germline ends. The treatment: randomized to nivolumab then ipilimumab (arm A) or the reverse (arm B). From thawed PBMCs, live CD3+CD8+ cells negative for CD19 and CD56 were sorted. Clones were sequenced by immunoSEQ multiplex PCR, and TCRdb holds only the in-frame ones, with some missing. The sample lists 20,000 to 25,000 clones, about two thirds occurring once. V gene TRBV9 combines with J gene TRBJ2-2; D might be TRBD2 (6 bases). The sequence was obtained from a human donor with melanoma. Sample: CD8+ T cells sorted from blood (inferred from file names), taken from a patient given nivolumab and ipilimumab in sequence. CDR3 nucleotides: TGTGCCAGCAGCGTTTATGCTAGCGCGAGCGGGGAGCTGTTTTTT. As protein: CASSVYASASGELFF.